One and the same sample provided the 11 T cell receptor beta chains below, sequenced in a study of blood T cell repertoires in COVID-19. Measured with immunoSEQ multiplex PCR; TCRdb has only the in-frame clones, and not every one. In the table there are more than 300,000 clones, 80% to 95% of which are singletons. Sequenced input: PBMCs or T cells enriched from blood (not recorded which). The receptor set was obtained from a young woman who had recovered from COVID-19.

The V gene is TRBV5-1, the J gene TRBJ2-1; possibly TRBD1 for D (5 bases). The CDR3 is 14 residues long. Looked up from germline, CDR1 is SGHRS and CDR2 is YFSETQ. Trimming removed 0 bases at V and 3 bases at J, with 7 bases between. CDR3 region: CASSLGGDYNEQFF. CDR3 in DNA: TGCGCCAGCAGCTTGGGGGGCGACTACAATGAGCAGTTCTTC.

V gene TRBV27 combines with J gene TRBJ1-6, with 9 positions matching TRBD1. With V trimmed by 2 bases and J by 6 bases, 5 bases remained unmatched. There are 16 residues in the CDR3. The germline CDR1 and CDR2 sequences are MNHEY and SMNVEV (reference sequence). The CDR3 DNA reads as TGTGCCAGCAGTTTAGTGACAGGGGGAGTTAATTCACCCCTCCACTTT. This gives the protein CASSLVTGGVNSPLHF.

The chain links TRBV4-1 to TRBJ1-1; D is perhaps TRBD1 (6 bases). The germline gives CDR1 MGHRA, CDR2 YSYEKL. Trimming removed 3 bases from V and 3 bases from J, with 20 bases in between. This CDR3 comprises 17 residues. The CDR3 coding sequence is TGCGCCAGCAGCCAGCAAGAGGGGGTCTTCAAGGACACTGAAGCTTTCTTT. Translation: CASSQQEGVFKDTEAFF.

The chain uses TRBV5-4 and TRBJ2-1; D is unresolved. The CDR3 length is 13 residues. Germline V gene data show CDR1 as SGHNT and CDR2 as YYREEE (reference sequence). V was cut by 0 bases and J by 8 bases, with 9 bases left in between. The CDR3 DNA reads TGTGCCAGCAGCTTGGATCAGTTCCATGAGCAGTTCTTC. This sequence encodes CASSLDQFHEQFF.

This chain uses TRBV4-1 with TRBJ1-5; D gene ambiguous. CDR3 length: 13 amino acids. Germline assignment: CDR1 MGHRA and CDR2 YSYEKL. Trimming pared 4 bases from V and 7 bases from J, leaving 11 bases between. The CDR3 bases are TGCGCCAGCAGCCCCACCTCCGGGCAGCCCCAGCATTTT. It yields the protein CASSPTSGQPQHF.

This clone came up a few times. This CDR3 is CAISATEDNYGYTF. In DNA, the CDR3 is TGTGCCATCAGTGCTACAGAAGATAACTATGGCTACACCTTC. The chain combines TRBV10-3 with TRBJ1-2, with unresolved D. Trimming took 4 bases from V and 1 from J, leaving 10 bases between them. The CDR3 is 14 residues long. Germline CDR1 ENHRY, CDR2 SYGVKD.

The V and J genes are TRBV6-1 and TRBJ1-2; 7 bases fit TRBD1. The germline V gene encodes CDR1 MNHNS and CDR2 SASEGT. V lost 3 bases to trimming and J lost 5 bases; unmatched junction nucleotides: 3. The CDR3 covers 13 residues. CDR3 nucleotide sequence: TGTGCCAGCAGTGAGGGACAGCTTTATGGCTACACCTTC. It translates to CASSEGQLYGYTF.

This rearrangement joins TRBV5-4 to TRBJ1-3, with 7 nucleotides matching TRBD1. The CDR3 length is 16 residues. V shed 5 bases and J 0 bases; nucleotides not matched to a gene: 8. Germline V gene lookup returns CDR1 SGHNT and CDR2 YYREEE (reference sequence). The DNA of the CDR3 is TGTGCCAGCAGGCGCCCGGGACAGAGCTCTGGAAACACCATATATTTT. Protein product: CASRRPGQSSGNTIYF.

The chain carries TRBV9 and TRBJ2-3, with 12 bases matching TRBD2. V shed 4 bases, J shed 2 bases, and the junction held 5 bases outside the gene matches. This CDR3 spans 16 amino acids. Germline lookup yields CDR1 SGDLS and CDR2 YYNGEE. The CDR3: CASSPGTSGYTDTQYF. The DNA of the CDR3 is TGTGCCAGCAGCCCAGGGACTAGCGGGTACACAGATACGCAGTATTTT.

This sequence joins TRBV2 and TRBJ1-2, with no clear D. Trimming took 7 bases from V and 0 from J, leaving 12 bases between them. Germline values: CDR1 SNHLY, CDR2 FYNNEI. The CDR3 runs to 14 residues. CDR3 region: CASKPERSNYGYTF. Written as DNA, the CDR3 is TGTGCCAGCAAGCCTGAGAGATCTAACTATGGCTACACCTTC.

The chain uses TRBV24-1 and TRBJ2-3, with 7 bases that match TRBD1. The CDR3 has 16 residues. V gave up 6 bases and J gave up 3 bases; unmatched junction bases: 11. CDR1 and CDR2 from the germline V gene are KGHDR and SFDVKD. In DNA, the CDR3 is TGTGCCACCAGTAATCGACCTGGCAGGGGGACAGATACGCAGTATTTT. Protein sequence: CATSNRPGRGTDTQYF.